This passage covers 23 T cell receptor beta chains from one sample sequenced in a study of T cells in women clearing cervical HPV infection. Only in-frame clones appear in the TCRdb table, and some are missing; sequencing was by immunoSEQ multiplex PCR. The sample table includes tens of thousands of clones. Sample: blood buffy coat. The source of these receptors is a woman between 18 and 70 years old with a cervical HPV16 infection that either progressed to CIN3+ or cleared (not recorded which).

Concerning this clone itself: The CDR3 extends 3 residues past the end of the read, so its final part is completed from the germline J gene. The gene calls are TRBV2 and TRBJ2-7, with TRBD1 matching 7 bases. The germline CDR1 and CDR2 sequences are SNHLY and FYNNEI. The CDR3 runs 13 residues. V was clipped by 3 bases and J by 3 bases; unmatched bases: 2. The DNA read from the CDR3 is TGTGCCAGCAGTGAGACAGGGCACTACGAG. Its protein is CASSETGHYE. The full CDR3 protein is CASSETGHYEQYF.

With regard to this clone: The sequence runs out 3 residues before the end of the CDR3; the remainder is reconstructed from the germline J gene. The gene calls are TRBV30 and TRBJ2-7; TRBD2 matches at 8 bases. V shed 3 bases and J 3 bases; nucleotides not matched to a gene: 13. The CDR3 runs 16 residues. Per germline, CDR1 GTSNPN and CDR2 SVGIG (reference sequence). CDR3 bases read: TGTGCCTGGAGAGGAGAGGGACTAGTATCCCACTACGAG. It encodes CAWRGEGLVSHYE. The whole CDR3 region reads CAWRGEGLVSHYEQYF.

Concerning this clone itself: From the germline J gene comes the end of the CDR3, since the read stops 3 residues before it. This chain joins TRBV2 and TRBJ2-2, with TRBD1 as a possible D gene (5 bases). CDR3 length: 13 amino acids. Trimming cost V 6 bases and J 6 bases, with 11 bases left between them. Germline-derived CDR1 and CDR2 are SNHLY and FYNNEI. The chain's CDR3 is CASSGAGSGELFF. The CDR3 DNA, read in part, is TGTGCCAGCAGCGGCGCAGGGTCCGGGGAG. The variable domain in full, with the rest retrieved from reference TRBV2 and TRBJ2-2, is EPEVTQTPSHQVTQMGQEVILRCVPISNHLYFYWYRQILGQKVEFLVSFYNNEISEKSEIFDDQFSVERPDGSNFTLKIRSTKLEDSAMYFCASSGAGSGELFFGEGSRLTVL.

On this clone itself: The read comes to an end 3 residues before the CDR3 does, leaving the germline J gene to fill in the end. The V gene is TRBV2, the J gene TRBJ2-7, with 14 positions matching TRBD2. V dropped 4 bases and J dropped 2; count of bases not matched to a gene: 10. The germline V gene has CDR1 SNHLY and CDR2 FYNNEI. This CDR3 comprises 18 residues. CDR3 loop: CASSGPGLAGVNPYEQYF. CDR3 DNA, as far as it was read: TGTGCCAGCAGTGGACCGGGACTAGCGGGGGTGAACCCCTACGAG.

About this clone itself: Read coverage stops 3 residues before the CDR3 terminus; the germline J gene supplies the remainder. The chain has TRBV2 and TRBJ1-5; D is unresolved. This CDR3 contains 13 residues. Trimming shortened V by 2 bases and J by 7 bases, and 9 bases separated the two germline ends. The germline V gene has CDR1 SNHLY and CDR2 FYNNEI. CDR3 DNA (partial): TGTGCCAGCAGTGAACCGGGGTGGCAGCCC. Protein sequence: CASSEPGWQP. The complete CDR3 reads CASSEPGWQPQHF.

The covered CDR3 bases are TGTGCCAGCAGCTTGCAGGGGCCAACCACGAGTGGC. Residues: CASSLQGPTTSG. The complete CDR3 protein is CASSLQGPTTSGYTF. The chain joins TRBV7-2 to TRBJ1-2; tentative D call: TRBD1 (6 bases). The read ends 3 residues before the CDR3 terminus; that terminus is restored from the germline J gene. The CDR3 totals 15 residues. From germline, CDR1 is SGHTA and CDR2 FQGNSA. V lost 3 bases and J lost 7, with 18 bases in between.

Concerning this clone itself: The CDR3 goes on 3 residues after the read ends, and that part is filled in from the germline J gene. The chain uses TRBV5-8 and TRBJ1-4; possibly TRBD1 for D (6 bases). This CDR3 contains 14 residues. Trimming left V 0 bases short and J 5 bases short, with 8 bases between. The germline V gene has CDR1 SGHTS and CDR2 YDEGEE. CDR3 sequence: CASSLDQGNEKLFF. The sequenced part of the CDR3 DNA is TGTGCCAGCAGCTTGGATCAGGGGAATGAAAAA.

Comment on this clone: The read falls 3 residues short of the CDR3 end, and the missing part is taken from the germline J gene. V usage is TRBV5-1 and J usage is TRBJ2-7; D gene uncertain. V was cut by 4 bases and J by 2 bases, with 10 bases left in between. Germline V lookup: CDR1 SGHRS, CDR2 YFSETQ. The CDR3 totals 13 residues. CDR3 region: CASSALSPYEQYF. The DNA read from the CDR3 is TGCGCCAGCAGCGCCCTTAGTCCCTACGAG. The variable domain in full, with the rest retrieved from reference TRBV5-1 and TRBJ2-7, is KAGVTQTPRYLIKTRGQQVTLSCSPISGHRSVSWYQQTPGQGLQFLFEYFSETQRNKGNFPGRFSGRQFSNSRSEMNVSTLELGDSALYLCASSALSPYEQYFGPGTRLTVT.

For this clone: The read ends 3 residues before the CDR3 terminus; that terminus is restored from the germline J gene. The rearrangement uses TRBV30 and TRBJ2-4, with D unresolved. The CDR3 covers 11 residues. CDR1 and CDR2 from the germline V gene are GTSNPN and SVGIG (reference sequence). The covered CDR3 bases are TGTGCCTGGACAAGCAACTATGGT. Its translation is CAWTSNYG. The full CDR3 protein reads CAWTSNYGQYF.

Regarding this clone: The CDR3 extends 3 residues past the end of the read, so its final part is completed from the germline J gene. This rearrangement joins TRBV11-2 to TRBJ1-1, with a tentative D call TRBD1 (6 bases). Germline V gene data show CDR1 as SGHAT and CDR2 as FQNNGV. The CDR3 has 13 residues. This CDR3 reads CASSLLLQGRAFF. Partial CDR3 DNA: TGTGCCAGCAGCTTACTCCTGCAGGGGAGA.

Details on this clone: The CDR3 goes on 3 residues after the read ends, and that part is filled in from the germline J gene. The chain combines TRBV5-1 with TRBJ2-1; a possible D gene is TRBD1 (6 bases). The CDR3 covers 15 residues. Germline V gene sequence: CDR1 SGHRS, CDR2 YFSETQ. The V gene lost 2 bases and the J gene lost 6 bases, with 15 bases spanning the gap. CDR3 residues: CASSFGTQIPNEQFF. Incomplete CDR3 DNA: TGCGCCAGCAGCTTCGGGACACAAATCCCCAATGAG.

About this clone: The observed sequence ends 3 residues before the CDR3 terminus, with the missing tail filled in from the germline J gene. V and J are TRBV19 and TRBJ2-2; 13 bases map to TRBD2. Germline CDR1 LNHDA, CDR2 SQIVND (reference sequence). The CDR3 sequence is 17 residues long. Trimming at V came to 9 bases and at J to 5 bases, leaving 12 bases not matched to a gene. The chain's CDR3 is CASREPGLAGDTGELFF. The sequenced part of the CDR3 DNA is TGTGCCAGCCGAGAACCCGGACTAGCGGGAGATACCGGGGAG.

Of note for this clone: The observed sequence ends 3 residues before the CDR3 terminus, with the missing tail filled in from the germline J gene. The chain links TRBV20-1 to TRBJ1-2; 7 nucleotides match TRBD1. There are 14 residues in the CDR3. Germline CDR1 is DFQATT and CDR2 is SNEGSKA (reference sequence). The CDR3 reads CSAIPGQASYDYTF. The sequenced CDR3 bases are TGCAGTGCTATCCCCGGACAGGCCTCCTACGAC.

Worth noting for this clone: An end of the junction does not agree with germline; a read error may underlie this. Read data end 3 residues before the CDR3 end; the end is taken from the germline J gene. V and J are TRBV4-2 and TRBJ2-7, with 8 bases matching TRBD2. Germline CDR1 and CDR2: LGHNA and YNFKEQ. The CDR3 sequence is 15 residues long. The covered CDR3 bases are TGCGCCAGCAGCCAAGGATATAGCGGGACCTACGAG. Translation gives CASSQGYSGTYE. The whole CDR3 sequence is CASSQGYSGTYEQYF.

In the case of this clone: The read ends 3 residues before the CDR3 terminus; that terminus is restored from the germline J gene. The rearrangement links TRBV6-1 to TRBJ1-2; TRBD1 agrees at 9 bases. The germline CDR1 and CDR2 sequences are MNHNS and SASEGT. V gave up 3 bases and J gave up 5 bases; unmatched junction bases: 1. This CDR3 comprises 13 residues. CDR3 residues: CASSEDRGYGYTF. The covered CDR3 bases are TGTGCCAGCAGTGAGGACAGGGGATATGGC.

Remarks on this clone: The read finishes 3 residues shy of the CDR3 end, and the germline J gene is used to complete it. The chain recombines TRBV5-1 with TRBJ1-1; D remains unclear. The ends were cut back, 0 bases at V and 5 bases at J, with 14 bases in the middle. Germline assignment: CDR1 SGHRS and CDR2 YFSETQ. This CDR3 has 15 residues. The CDR3 bases that were read are TGCGCCAGCAGCTTGGCCGGGGTAGGCGGGACTGAA. This codes for CASSLAGVGGTE. The CDR3 as a whole reads CASSLAGVGGTEAFF.

About this clone itself: The read ends 3 residues before the CDR3 terminus; that terminus is restored from the germline J gene. This chain joins TRBV30 and TRBJ2-2; TRBD2 agrees at 8 bases. The CDR3 consists of 15 residues. Germline loops: CDR1 GTSNPN, CDR2 SVGIG (reference sequence). The J segment lost 6 bases and the V segment lost 0 bases, leaving 6 bases of the junction unmatched. CDR3 protein: CAWSVAGVSAGELFF. CDR3 bases read: TGTGCCTGGAGTGTAGCGGGAGTAAGCGCCGGGGAG.

In the case of this clone: The read terminates 3 residues before the CDR3 end, so the remaining end is supplied by the germline J gene. J is TRBJ2-5 and V is TRBV7-3; 12 bases match TRBD1. V was pared by 5 bases and J by 4 bases, with 5 bases of the junction left unmatched. Germline CDR1 is SGHTA and CDR2 is FQGTGA. This CDR3 contains 15 residues. CDR3 DNA (partial): TGTGCCAGCAGCCCAGGGACAGGGGGCGCAGAGACC. It codes for CASSPGTGGAET. The full CDR3 sequence reads CASSPGTGGAETQYF.

Note on this clone: Coverage ceases 3 residues before the CDR3 finishes, and the germline J gene fills in the end. The genes are TRBV19 and TRBJ2-7; 8 bases line up with TRBD2. V dropped 3 bases and J dropped 3; count of bases not matched to a gene: 7. Germline V CDR1 and CDR2: LNHDA, SQIVND (reference sequence). CDR3 size: 15 residues. CDR3 amino acids: CASSIWAGGGYEQYF. The DNA read from the CDR3 is TGTGCCAGTAGTATCTGGGCGGGAGGAGGCTACGAG.

With regard to this clone: The read finishes 3 residues shy of the CDR3 end, and the germline J gene is used to complete it. The chain couples TRBV20-1 to TRBJ1-1, with unresolved D. Germline V gene lookup returns CDR1 DFQATT and CDR2 SNEGSKA (reference sequence). The CDR3 totals 11 residues. The CDR3 here is CSARLTREAFF. The part of the CDR3 DNA that was read is TGCAGTGCTAGGTTAACTCGAGAA.

With regard to this clone: The read halts 3 residues ahead of the CDR3 end, with the missing end drawn from the germline J gene. The V and J genes are TRBV19 and TRBJ2-2; TRBD1 agrees at 9 bases. There are 17 residues in the CDR3. Germline values: CDR1 LNHDA, CDR2 SQIVND (reference sequence). J was trimmed by 4 bases and V by 6 bases; bases with no gene match: 12. The CDR3 DNA, read in part, is TGTGCCAGTAGCAATGGGGGGGGACAGGGTAGCACCGGGGAG. It translates to CASSNGGGQGSTGE. In full, the CDR3 reads CASSNGGGQGSTGELFF.

A note on this clone: The read terminates 3 residues before the CDR3 end, so the remaining end is supplied by the germline J gene. The chain recombines TRBV19 with TRBJ1-5, with TRBD1 identical over 7 bases. The CDR3 contains 14 residues. V lost 5 bases, J lost 3 bases, and 4 bases stayed unmatched. The germline V gene encodes CDR1 LNHDA and CDR2 SQIVND (reference sequence). The CDR3 region is CASSSGQLNQPQHF. The sequenced part of the CDR3 DNA is TGTGCCAGTAGTTCGGGACAGCTCAATCAGCCC.

Note on this clone: Sequencing ends 3 residues short of the CDR3 end; the germline J gene provides the rest. The chain combines TRBV24-1 with TRBJ2-7; 7 bases match TRBD1. The V gene's germline CDR1 is KGHDR and CDR2 SFDVKD. The CDR3 length is 15 residues. V lost 0 bases, J lost 5 bases, and 6 bases stayed unmatched. CDR3 DNA (partial): TGTGCCACCAGTGATTTGAATAACAGGGGTAACGAG. Translation: CATSDLNNRGNE. The full CDR3 is CATSDLNNRGNEQYF.